The 12 T cell receptor beta chains below all came from one sample that was sequenced in a study of T cells after yellow fever vaccination. Each CDR3 protein gets one entry after TCRdb re-called the 5' RACE reads with MiXCR. The sample contains over 300,000 distinct CDR3 sequences, approximately 4% of which appear only once. The material was PBMCs, obtained 5 days after the yellow fever booster vaccination. The receptors were gathered from a man aged 18 to 30 who received the YFV17D yellow fever vaccine.

In this sample, this clonotype turned up a few times. V and J are TRBV18 and TRBJ1-3; D not certain. Per germline, CDR1 KGHSH and CDR2 LQKENI. V lost 1 base, J lost 3 bases, and 7 bases lay in between. This CDR3 contains 14 residues. The CDR3 region is CASSPQGDGNTIYF. CDR3 DNA: TGTGCCAGCTCACCACAGGGCGATGGAAACACCATATATTTT.

This clonotype was seen repeatedly, ten times or more. The V call is TRBV20-1, the J call TRBJ1-1, with D possibly being TRBD1 (6 bases). Germline assignment: CDR1 DFQATT and CDR2 SNEGSKA (reference sequence). There are 14 residues in the CDR3. Deletions cut 2 bases from V and 8 bases from J, with 18 bases between. CDR3 nucleotides: TGCAGTGCTAGACCATTACAGGGAGAAACGGAAGCTTTCTTT. Its translation: CSARPLQGETEAFF.

This clonotype was seen ten or more times. The chain recombines TRBV7-2 with TRBJ1-1, with D perhaps matching TRBD1 (5 bases). The CDR3 consists of 13 residues. CDR1 is SGHTA and CDR2 is FQGNSA in the germline V gene. The V gene lost 5 bases and the J gene lost 10 bases, with 17 bases spanning the gap. The DNA for the CDR3 is TGTGCCAGCAGCCCTGGGCCTTCCCAGGGAGCTTTCTTT. This gives the protein CASSPGPSQGAFF.

This clonotype has a count of ten or more. CDR3 region: CASSLDSSGANVLTF. CDR3 bases: TGTGCCAGCAGCTTAGACAGCTCTGGGGCCAACGTCCTGACTTTC. This sequence joins TRBV7-2 and TRBJ2-6; unclear D gene. Trimming pared 1 base from V and 0 bases from J, leaving 4 bases between. The CDR3 covers 15 residues. Germline-derived CDR1 and CDR2 are SGHTA and FQGNSA.

V is TRBV20-1 and J is TRBJ1-4, with D possibly TRBD1 on 5 matching bases. Germline CDR1 and CDR2: DFQATT and SNEGSKA (reference sequence). The CDR3 runs to 12 residues. V was trimmed by 6 bases and J by 6 bases, leaving 11 bases between them. The CDR3 DNA reads TGCAGTGCCCAAGGAGGGGATGAAAAACTGTTTTTT. Translation: CSAQGGDEKLFF.

V gene TRBV4-2 combines with J gene TRBJ1-2; D call uncertain. The germline V and J ends were trimmed by 4 bases and 4 bases, with 16 bases remaining between them. Germline assignment: CDR1 LGHNA and CDR2 YNFKEQ. CDR3 size: 15 residues. Here the CDR3 DNA reads TGTGCCAGCAGCCTAGGAGGCCAGGCTGGCTATGGCTACACCTTC. Its protein is CASSLGGQAGYGYTF.

The V gene is TRBV12-3 or TRBV12-4, the J gene TRBJ1-1, with 7 positions matching TRBD1. This CDR3 spans 12 amino acids. J gave up 10 bases and V 3 bases, and 5 bases lay outside the gene matches. CDR3 in DNA: TGTGCCAGCAGTTTCGCAGGGGGTCTAGCTTTCTTT. The encoded protein is CASSFAGGLAFF.

This clonotype was counted between two and nine times. The chain combines TRBV5-4 with TRBJ2-5; no clear D. V lost 4 bases and J 5 bases, leaving 15 bases between the germline ends. Germline CDR1 and CDR2: SGHNT and YYREEE (reference sequence). The CDR3 is 14 amino acids. The CDR3 region has the DNA TGTGCCAGCAGCCGGCCCCCGCGGATGGAGACCCAGTACTTC. Translation: CASSRPPRMETQYF. Based on the CDR3 plus reference TRBV5-4 and TRBJ2-5, the full variable domain is ETGVTQSPTHLIKTRGQQVTLRCSSQSGHNTVSWYQQALGQGPQFIFQYYREEENGRGNFPPRFSGLQFPNYSSELNVNALELDDSALYLCASSRPPRMETQYFGPGTRLLVL.

The chain carries TRBV3-1 and TRBJ2-5; the match to TRBD2 covers 9 bases. Trimming cost V 0 bases and J 5 bases; bases outside gene matches: 7. The CDR3 is 16 residues long. Germline CDR1 LGHDT, CDR2 YNNKEL (reference sequence). CDR3 region: CASSQDPSGGSETQYF. CDR3 coding DNA: TGTGCCAGCAGCCAAGATCCGAGCGGGGGGTCGGAGACCCAGTACTTC.

There are many counts of this clonotype. This sequence joins TRBV10-3 and TRBJ2-5; 10 bases are shared with TRBD1. CDR1 is ENHRY, CDR2 SYGVKD, per germline. This CDR3 is built from 12 residues. The ends lost 6 bases at V and 5 bases at J; junction bases unmatched: 0. CDR3 sequence: CAIRDRGETQYF. CDR3 coding DNA: TGTGCCATCAGGGACAGGGGGGAGACCCAGTACTTC.

This clonotype was recorded many times. The chain uses TRBV6-5 and TRBJ2-2; D gene ambiguous. Per the germline V gene, CDR1 is MNHEY and CDR2 is SVGAGI. The CDR3 covers 15 residues. Trimming removed 0 bases at V and 4 bases at J, with 9 bases between. The CDR3 coding sequence is TGTGCCAGCAGTTACTCGCAGGATTCCACCGGGGAGCTGTTTTTT. Amino acids: CASSYSQDSTGELFF.

The genes are TRBV25-1 and TRBJ2-7; 8 bases align to TRBD1. The CDR3 runs 14 residues. The J segment lost 6 bases and the V segment lost 4 bases, leaving 8 bases of the junction unmatched. CDR1 and CDR2 from the germline V gene are MGHDK and SYGVNS. CDR3 loop: CASSGHRDRLEQYV. In DNA, the CDR3 is TGTGCCAGCAGTGGTCACCGGGACAGGCTCGAGCAGTACGTC.